This TCR beta chain was captured in a study of T cells in localized non-small cell lung cancer. This CDR3 has 15 amino acids. The V and J ends lost 4 bases and 7 bases, in that order; junction bases with no gene match: 7. Per the germline V gene, CDR1 is SGHNT and CDR2 is YENEEA. Clones were sequenced by immunoSEQ multiplex PCR, and TCRdb holds only the in-frame ones, with some missing. The sample contains a few thousand clones, around 33% of which appear only once. This clone is categorized as medium-sized (0.01 to 0.1%). The chain combines TRBV11-3 with TRBJ2-1, with TRBD1 identical over 10 bases. Sequencing used normal lung tissue next to the tumor, obtained before any cancer treatment. This TCR was sampled from a man aged 35 to 69 with stage I lung adenocarcinoma. The CDR3 coding sequence is TGTGCCAGCAGCTCTATGGGACAGGGGAGTAATGAGCAGTTCTTC. Protein: CASSSMGQGSNEQFF.